This is a list of T cell receptor beta chains from one sample in a study of T cell responses to AZD1222 COVID-19 vaccine. The repertoire was sequenced with immunoSEQ multiplex PCR; TCRdb's copy has only in-frame clones and lacks some. This table holds some 94,000 clones, approximately 90% found once. The starting material was peripheral blood, obtained 28 days after the second AZD1222 dose. These TCRs come from an adult who received the AZD1222 COVID-19 vaccine. CDR3s include the opening cysteine and the closing phenylalanine or tryptophan. Fields, in order: J gene, V gene, CDR3 length, D gene, clone size, CDR3 protein, CDR3 DNA. The D gene is left open where the match is weak. Clone sizes are given selectively: once, few, many, or a class where the clone is expanded.

>TRBJ1-1|TRBV27|13|-|-
CASSRWGNTEAFF
TGTGCCAGCAGCCGGTGGGGGAACACTGAAGCTTTCTTT
>TRBJ2-4|TRBV27|16|TRBD2|-
CASSRLAGGAGNIQYF
TGTGCCAGCAGTAGACTAGCGGGGGGCGCGGGGAACATTCAGTACTTC
>TRBJ1-5|TRBV27|15|TRBD1|-
CASSLFGQGAQPQHF
TGTGCCAGCAGTTTATTTGGACAGGGGGCTCAGCCCCAGCATTTT
>TRBJ2-3|TRBV15|14|-|-
CATSRSREEDTQYF
TGTGCCACCAGCAGATCACGAGAAGAAGATACGCAGTATTTT
>TRBJ1-2|TRBV7-9|14|-|-
CASSLGAGNYGYTF
TGTGCCAGCAGCTTAGGAGCAGGGAACTATGGCTACACCTTC
>TRBJ2-1|TRBV5-1|16|TRBD1|once
CASSISTGSSYNEQFF
TGCGCCAGCAGCATATCGACAGGGAGCTCCTACAATGAGCAGTTCTTC
>TRBJ1-1|TRBV5-5|15|-|once
CASSLVVLGRNEAFF
TGTGCCAGCAGCTTGGTGGTCCTCGGACGGAATGAAGCTTTCTTT
>TRBJ1-3|TRBV7-9|15|-|once
CASSLVPSSGNTIYF
TGTGCCAGCAGCTTAGTTCCAAGCTCTGGAAACACCATATATTTT
>TRBJ1-5|TRBV27|15|-|-
CASSFTGSSVQPQHF
TGTGCCAGCAGTTTTACAGGGTCGTCTGTTCAGCCCCAGCATTTT
>TRBJ1-5|TRBV15|15|-|-
CATSRDRGEGQPQHF
TGTGCCACCAGCAGAGATAGAGGGGAGGGTCAGCCCCAGCATTTT
>TRBJ2-7|TRBV19|15|TRBD2|-
CASSAGLAGSYEQYF
TGTGCCAGTAGTGCTGGACTAGCGGGGTCCTACGAGCAGTACTTC
>TRBJ2-7|TRBV6-2/TRBV6-3|15|-|-
CASSYLGQGAYEQYF
TGTGCCAGCAGTTACCTCGGGCAGGGTGCCTACGAGCAGTACTTC
>TRBJ2-3|TRBV4-1|18|TRBD2|-
CASSQEASGGAVTDTQYF
TGCGCCAGCAGCCAAGAGGCTAGCGGGGGGGCGGTCACAGATACGCAGTATTTT
>TRBJ2-3|TRBV2|14|-|-
CASSGRASTDTQYF
TGTGCCAGCAGTGGCAGGGCTAGCACAGATACGCAGTATTTT
>TRBJ1-4|TRBV4-1|18|TRBD1|-
CASSQEFRDSATNEKLFF
TGCGCCAGCAGCCAAGAGTTCCGGGACAGCGCCACTAATGAAAAACTGTTTTTT
>TRBJ2-5|TRBV6-6|14|-|-
CASSYSTLRETQYF
TGTGCCAGCAGTTACTCTACACTTCGAGAGACCCAGTACTTC
>TRBJ2-1|TRBV20-1|15|-|-
CSASYFVLRGHEQFF
TGCAGTGCTAGTTATTTTGTACTCAGAGGCCATGAGCAGTTCTTC
>TRBJ2-3|TRBV4-2|17|-|-
CASSQELLLVSTDTQYF
TGTGCCAGCAGCCAAGAACTTCTACTAGTTAGCACAGATACGCAGTATTTT
>TRBJ1-5|TRBV27|17|TRBD1|-
CARPKPGQYIGNQPQHF
TGTGCCAGGCCTAAACCGGGACAGTATATTGGCAATCAGCCCCAGCATTTT
>TRBJ2-3|TRBV14|16|-|-
CASSQDKWGEDNTQYF
TGTGCCAGCAGCCAAGATAAGTGGGGGGAGGACAATACGCAGTATTTT
>TRBJ2-3|TRBV15|16|-|-
CATSRGDQLSTDTQYF
TGTGCCACCAGCAGGGGCGACCAACTTAGCACAGATACGCAGTATTTT
>TRBJ1-4|TRBV4-1|15|-|-
CASSQGTLTNEKLFF
TGCGCCAGCAGCCAAGGAACACTAACTAATGAAAAACTGTTTTTT
>TRBJ2-7|TRBV9|15|TRBD1|-
CASSVGRGRAYEQYF
TGTGCCAGCAGCGTAGGCAGGGGGCGCGCCTACGAGCAGTACTTC